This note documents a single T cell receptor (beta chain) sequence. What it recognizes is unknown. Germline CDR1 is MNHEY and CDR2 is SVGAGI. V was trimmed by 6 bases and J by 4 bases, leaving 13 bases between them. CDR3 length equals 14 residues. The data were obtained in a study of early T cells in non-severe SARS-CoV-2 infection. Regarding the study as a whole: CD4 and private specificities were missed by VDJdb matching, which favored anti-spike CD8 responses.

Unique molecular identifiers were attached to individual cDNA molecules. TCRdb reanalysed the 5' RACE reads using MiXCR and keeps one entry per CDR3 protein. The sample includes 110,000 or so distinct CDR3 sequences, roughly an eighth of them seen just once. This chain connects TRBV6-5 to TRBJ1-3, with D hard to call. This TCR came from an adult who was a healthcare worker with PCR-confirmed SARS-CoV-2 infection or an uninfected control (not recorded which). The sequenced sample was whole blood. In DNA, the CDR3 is TGTGCCAGCAGCCCTCCCGGGTCCGGAAACACCATATATTTT. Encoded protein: CASSPPGSGNTIYF.